This passage covers 6 T cell receptor beta chains from one sample sequenced in a study of cytomegalovirus exposure and HLA in healthy donors. PCR primers comprised 60 Vbeta and 13 Jbeta primers. Repertoires were generated with immunoSEQ multiplex PCR, while TCRdb's copy carries only in-frame clones and drops some. Of 90,000 to 100,000 clones listed, about 83% are singletons. The sequenced sample consisted of PBMCs. The source of these receptors is a man aged 55 to 69 in good health and CMV-seropositive.

Regarding this clone: This is likely a read error, given that the CDR3 carries no conserved phenylalanine or tryptophan at its end. V is TRBV12-5 and J is TRBJ1-1; D gene uncertain. CDR3 length: 14 residues. The germline V gene encodes CDR1 LGHNT and CDR2 FRNRAP. V lost 7 bases to trimming and J lost 5 bases, with 17 bases between them. CDR3 in DNA: TGTGCTAGTGCCCCCATCTCCCCGGGGACTGAAGCTTTCTCT. Amino acids: CASAPISPGTEAFS.

The J gene is TRBJ2-2, the V gene TRBV7-9; 7 bases match TRBD1. The germline V gene has CDR1 SEHNR and CDR2 FQNEAQ (reference sequence). V was clipped by 2 bases and J by 6 bases; unmatched bases: 6. There are 15 residues in the CDR3. DNA of the CDR3: TGTGCCAGCAGCTTACCAGGGGGAAGAGCCGGGGAGCTGTTTTTT. Protein product: CASSLPGGRAGELFF.

The CDR3 DNA reads TGTGCCAGCACCGCTCGCGTACAGGGGGTACGGACCGGGGAGCTGTTTTTT. Translating gives CASTARVQGVRTGELFF. The chain links TRBV2 to TRBJ2-2, with 8 bases matching TRBD1. CDR1 and CDR2 (germline): SNHLY, FYNNEI. There are 17 residues in the CDR3. V shed 7 bases and J 5 bases; nucleotides not matched to a gene: 15.

J is TRBJ1-5 and V is TRBV2, with 9 positions matching TRBD1. The germline V gene encodes CDR1 SNHLY and CDR2 FYNNEI. The J segment lost 6 bases and the V segment lost 5 bases, leaving 5 bases of the junction unmatched. The CDR3 sequence is 14 residues long. The CDR3 spells CASSYDRGVQPQHF. The CDR3 nucleotides read TGTGCCAGCAGTTACGACAGGGGGGTTCAGCCCCAGCATTTT.

V is TRBV5-4 and J is TRBJ2-2, with a tentative D call TRBD1 (5 bases). The V and J ends lost 0 bases and 4 bases respectively, with 16 bases between them. The CDR3 loop spans 17 amino acids. CDR1 SGHNT and CDR2 YYREEE come from the germline V gene (reference sequence). CDR3 nucleotide sequence: TGTGCCAGCAGCTTGGAGATAGGGGTAGGAATCACCGGGGAGCTGTTTTTT. This sequence encodes CASSLEIGVGITGELFF. Full variable domain (missing parts from reference TRBV5-4 and TRBJ2-2): ETGVTQSPTHLIKTRGQQVTLRCSSQSGHNTVSWYQQALGQGPQFIFQYYREEENGRGNFPPRFSGLQFPNYSSELNVNALELDDSALYLCASSLEIGVGITGELFFGEGSRLTVL.

On this clone itself: This sample also contains other DNA sequences that code for the same CDR3. V usage is TRBV9 and J usage is TRBJ2-7, with 8 bases identical to TRBD1. From germline, CDR1 is SGDLS and CDR2 YYNGEE. This CDR3 spans 14 amino acids. Losses at the gene ends were 0 bases for V and 2 bases for J; bases not matched to a gene: 1. CDR3 in amino acids: CASSVAGGPYEQYF. DNA of the CDR3: TGTGCCAGCAGCGTAGCAGGGGGCCCCTACGAGCAGTACTTC.